This is a list of T cell receptor beta chains from one sample in a study of early T cells in non-severe SARS-CoV-2 infection. MiXCR, run by TCRdb on the 5' RACE reads, gives a single entry per CDR3 protein. Of 75,000 to 100,000 distinct CDR3 sequences listed, 13% to 15% are singletons. Sequencing was carried out using whole blood. Source of these receptors: an adult who was a healthcare worker with PCR-confirmed SARS-CoV-2 infection or an uninfected control (not recorded which). The CDR3 runs from the conserved cysteine through the conserved F or W. D genes are given only for firm matches. Not all rows give a size; the values are once, few, many and, for expanded clones, a class.

d_call: .
v_call: TRBV6-6
j_call: TRBJ1-2
clone_size: few
cdr3_aa: CASSLRGARGYTF
cdr3_nt: TGTGCCAGCAGTCTTCGGGGGGCGCGGGGCTACACCTTC

d_call: .
v_call: TRBV28
j_call: TRBJ2-7
clone_size: few
cdr3_aa: CASSPGGDIIDEQYF
cdr3_nt: TGTGCCAGCAGTCCAGGGGGGGATATTATCGACGAGCAGTACTTC

d_call: TRBD1
v_call: TRBV3-1
j_call: TRBJ1-2
clone_size: .
cdr3_aa: CASSSTGEGYTF
cdr3_nt: TGTGCCAGCAGTAGTACAGGGGAAGGCTACACCTTC

d_call: TRBD1
v_call: TRBV3-1
j_call: TRBJ1-6
clone_size: few
cdr3_aa: CASSLTGGGGLRSDSPLHF
cdr3_nt: TGTGCCAGCAGCCTTACAGGAGGAGGGGGCCTCCGGTCCGATTCACCCCTCCACTTT

d_call: .
v_call: TRBV5-6
j_call: TRBJ1-5
clone_size: .
cdr3_aa: CASSSRGNNQPQHF
cdr3_nt: TGTGCCAGCAGCTCCCGGGGCAACAATCAGCCCCAGCATTTT

d_call: .
v_call: TRBV12-3/TRBV12-4
j_call: TRBJ1-5
clone_size: .
cdr3_aa: CASRSHGPNQPQHF
cdr3_nt: TGTGCCAGCAGGTCGCACGGACCCAATCAGCCCCAGCATTTT

d_call: .
v_call: TRBV27
j_call: TRBJ2-7
clone_size: .
cdr3_aa: CASSPGGEVEQYF
cdr3_nt: TGTGCCAGCAGTCCTGGGGGTGAGGTCGAGCAGTACTTC

d_call: .
v_call: TRBV29-1
j_call: TRBJ1-1
clone_size: few
cdr3_aa: CSVEGQFINTEAFF
cdr3_nt: TGCAGCGTTGAAGGACAGTTTATAAACACTGAAGCTTTCTTT

d_call: TRBD2
v_call: TRBV5-4
j_call: TRBJ2-2
clone_size: few
cdr3_aa: CASKPGTSGSLANTGELFF
cdr3_nt: TGTGCCAGCAAACCTGGGACTAGCGGGAGCCTCGCGAACACCGGGGAGCTGTTTTTT

d_call: .
v_call: TRBV6-5
j_call: TRBJ1-1
clone_size: .
cdr3_aa: CASRRDGNTEAFF
cdr3_nt: TGTGCCAGCAGACGGGATGGGAACACTGAAGCTTTCTTT

d_call: .
v_call: TRBV7-9
j_call: TRBJ2-7
clone_size: many
cdr3_aa: CASRDGLTYEQYF
cdr3_nt: TGTGCCAGCAGGGACGGGCTAACCTACGAGCAGTACTTC

d_call: .
v_call: TRBV20-1
j_call: TRBJ2-5
clone_size: many
cdr3_aa: CSARESGRETQYF
cdr3_nt: TGCAGTGCTAGAGAATCAGGGAGAGAGACCCAGTACTTC

d_call: TRBD1
v_call: TRBV29-1
j_call: TRBJ2-7
clone_size: .
cdr3_aa: CSARTGDHEQYF
cdr3_nt: TGCAGCGCCCGGACAGGGGACCACGAGCAGTACTTC

d_call: .
v_call: TRBV20-1
j_call: TRBJ1-1
clone_size: few
cdr3_aa: CSVRGGAEAFF
cdr3_nt: TGCAGTGTAAGGGGGGGAGCTGAAGCTTTCTTT

d_call: .
v_call: TRBV5-1
j_call: TRBJ1-1
clone_size: .
cdr3_aa: CASSLGTVLNTEAFF
cdr3_nt: TGCGCCAGCAGCTTGGGGACAGTCCTTAACACTGAAGCTTTCTTT

d_call: TRBD2
v_call: TRBV29-1
j_call: TRBJ2-1
clone_size: few
cdr3_aa: CSVEEPTSEYEQFF
cdr3_nt: TGCAGCGTTGAAGAACCGACTAGCGAATATGAGCAGTTCTTC

d_call: .
v_call: TRBV2
j_call: TRBJ2-3
clone_size: few
cdr3_aa: CASRSPTSSRGDTQYF
cdr3_nt: TGTGCCAGCAGATCCCCGACTAGCAGCAGGGGAGATACGCAGTATTTT

d_call: .
v_call: TRBV7-2
j_call: TRBJ2-1
clone_size: .
cdr3_aa: CASTTGLNRGEQFF
cdr3_nt: TGTGCCAGCACAACTGGACTAAATCGGGGTGAGCAGTTCTTC

d_call: .
v_call: TRBV18
j_call: TRBJ1-1
clone_size: .
cdr3_aa: CASSPGTGGMNTEAFF
cdr3_nt: TGTGCCAGCTCACCCGGGACGGGGGGGATGAACACTGAAGCTTTCTTT

d_call: .
v_call: TRBV11-2
j_call: TRBJ2-1
clone_size: few
cdr3_aa: CASSLVGGYNEQFF
cdr3_nt: TGTGCCAGCAGCTTAGTAGGTGGTTACAATGAGCAGTTCTTC

d_call: TRBD2
v_call: TRBV4-1
j_call: TRBJ2-1
clone_size: few
cdr3_aa: CASSRGRTSGRNEQFF
cdr3_nt: TGCGCCAGCAGCCGAGGAAGGACTAGCGGGAGAAATGAGCAGTTCTTC

d_call: .
v_call: TRBV5-1
j_call: TRBJ2-3
clone_size: .
cdr3_aa: CASSFGGASTDTQYF
cdr3_nt: TGCGCCAGCAGCTTTGGCGGGGCAAGCACAGATACGCAGTATTTT

d_call: .
v_call: TRBV20-1
j_call: TRBJ1-4
clone_size: many
cdr3_aa: CSARGGNAEKLFF
cdr3_nt: TGCAGTGCTAGAGGAGGCAATGCTGAAAAACTGTTTTTT

d_call: TRBD1
v_call: TRBV5-8
j_call: TRBJ2-7
clone_size: .
cdr3_aa: CASSWGGQGSKEQYF
cdr3_nt: TGTGCCAGCAGCTGGGGGGGACAGGGTTCGAAAGAGCAGTACTTC

d_call: .
v_call: TRBV7-6
j_call: TRBJ2-2
clone_size: few
cdr3_aa: CASSPGVNGNFPTGELFF
cdr3_nt: TGTGCCAGCAGTCCAGGGGTCAATGGGAACTTTCCCACCGGGGAGCTGTTTTTT

d_call: TRBD2
v_call: TRBV5-1
j_call: TRBJ2-5
clone_size: many
cdr3_aa: CASSLDSGSGETQYF
cdr3_nt: TGCGCCAGCAGCTTGGATAGCGGGAGCGGCGAGACCCAGTACTTC

d_call: TRBD2
v_call: TRBV12-5
j_call: TRBJ2-3
clone_size: .
cdr3_aa: CASAAGTSGPDTQYF
cdr3_nt: TGTGCTAGTGCCGCCGGGACTAGCGGTCCAGATACGCAGTATTTT

d_call: .
v_call: TRBV4-1
j_call: TRBJ2-1
clone_size: .
cdr3_aa: CASSQEGERGSNEQFF
cdr3_nt: TGCGCCAGCAGCCAAGAGGGTGAGAGAGGTAGTAATGAGCAGTTCTTC

d_call: .
v_call: TRBV9
j_call: TRBJ1-2
clone_size: .
cdr3_aa: CASSVDSGGYGYTF
cdr3_nt: TGTGCCAGCAGCGTAGATTCAGGCGGCTATGGCTACACCTTC